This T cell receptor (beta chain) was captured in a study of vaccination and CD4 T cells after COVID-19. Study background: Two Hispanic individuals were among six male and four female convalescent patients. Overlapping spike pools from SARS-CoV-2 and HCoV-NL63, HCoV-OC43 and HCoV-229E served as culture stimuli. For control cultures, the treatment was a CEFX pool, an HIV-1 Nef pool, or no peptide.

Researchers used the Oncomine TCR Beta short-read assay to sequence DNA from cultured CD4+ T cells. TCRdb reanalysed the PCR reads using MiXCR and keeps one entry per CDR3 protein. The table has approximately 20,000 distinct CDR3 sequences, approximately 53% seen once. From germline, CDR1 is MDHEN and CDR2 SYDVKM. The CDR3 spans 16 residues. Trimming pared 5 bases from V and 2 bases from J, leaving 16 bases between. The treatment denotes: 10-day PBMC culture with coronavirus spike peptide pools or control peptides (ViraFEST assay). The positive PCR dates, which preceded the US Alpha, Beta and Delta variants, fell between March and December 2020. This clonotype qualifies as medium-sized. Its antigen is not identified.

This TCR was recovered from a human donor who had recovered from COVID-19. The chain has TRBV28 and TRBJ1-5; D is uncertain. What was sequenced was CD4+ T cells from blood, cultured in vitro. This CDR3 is CASSPRAYAGNQPQHF. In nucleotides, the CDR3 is TGTGCCAGCAGTCCACGCGCCTACGCGGGCAATCAGCCCCAGCATTTT.